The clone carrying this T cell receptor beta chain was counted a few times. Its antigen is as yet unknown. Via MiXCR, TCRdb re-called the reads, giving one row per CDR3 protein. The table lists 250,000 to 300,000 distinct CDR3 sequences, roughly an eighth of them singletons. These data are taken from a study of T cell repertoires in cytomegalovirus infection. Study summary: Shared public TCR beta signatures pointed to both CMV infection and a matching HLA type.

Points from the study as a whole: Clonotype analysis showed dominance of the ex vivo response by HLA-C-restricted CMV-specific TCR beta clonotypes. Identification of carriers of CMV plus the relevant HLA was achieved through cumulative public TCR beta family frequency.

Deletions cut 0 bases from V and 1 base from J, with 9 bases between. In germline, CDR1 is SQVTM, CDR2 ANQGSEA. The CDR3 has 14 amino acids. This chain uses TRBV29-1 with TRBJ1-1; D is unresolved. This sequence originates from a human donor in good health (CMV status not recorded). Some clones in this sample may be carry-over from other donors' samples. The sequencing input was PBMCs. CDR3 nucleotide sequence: TGCAGCGTTGAAGAAGTCGGTGGGAACACTGAAGCTTTCTTT. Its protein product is CSVEEVGGNTEAFF.